Below, one TCR beta chain is given with its context. Per the original methods: Amplification of reference gene primers provided the estimated nucleated cell counts. Repertoires were generated with immunoSEQ multiplex PCR, while TCRdb's copy carries only in-frame clones and drops some. The V and J calls and clone size were taken over from that table, and D and trimming were inferred from the DNA. The sample includes around 98,000 clones, 70% to 85% of them seen just once. The data were taken from a study of blood T cell repertoires in COVID-19. CDR3 length: 16 amino acids. CDR1 LGHNA and CDR2 YNFKEQ come from the germline V gene. J lost 6 bases, V lost 0 bases, and 10 bases had no gene match.

The sequence was obtained from a woman aged 55-75 years with acute or convalescent COVID-19. This chain uses TRBV4-2 with TRBJ2-7, with 8 bases matching TRBD2. Source material: peripheral blood. As DNA, the CDR3 is TGTGCCAGCAGCCAAGAGAGCGGGGGCCCCTCGCTCGAGCAGTACTTC. It encodes CASSQESGGPSLEQYF.